What follows describes a single T cell receptor beta chain. As yet, its antigen is unknown. Clones were sequenced by immunoSEQ multiplex PCR, and TCRdb holds only the in-frame ones, with some missing. The repertoire holds more than 1,200,000 clones, with 98% as singletons. Germline assignment: CDR1 LNHDA and CDR2 SQIVND (reference sequence). The CDR3 contains 16 residues. Trimming removed 0 bases from V and 3 bases from J; junction bases left unmatched: 3. This entry belongs to a study of shared clonotypes between healthy human individuals. Study outcomes and limitations: Clonotype sharing across a few donors was observed for roughly 5% of naive CD4 clonotypes.

The TCR comes from a man aged 30-40 years in good health. The rearrangement links TRBV19 to TRBJ2-1, with 9 bases matching TRBD1. Sample: naive CD4+ T cells sorted from blood. Subset indicated: CD45RA+ positively selected. In DNA form, the CDR3 reads TGTGCCAGTAGTATAGATTCGACAGGGGGCTACAATGAGCAGTTCTTC. It is translated as CASSIDSTGGYNEQFF.